Ten or more counts support the clone carrying this T cell receptor (beta chain). Germline V gene sequence: CDR1 SQVTM, CDR2 ANQGSEA. Trimming cost V 1 base and J 1 base, with 13 bases left between them. CDR3 length: 15 amino acids. The data originate from a study of human T cells and chemical hapten exposure. TCRdb itself ran the RACE reads through MiXCR, one entry per CDR3 protein. The repertoire consists of over 80,000 distinct CDR3 sequences, with roughly a tenth occurring once and the leading ten covering more than 0.85%. Indicated time point: patch test 3, about 24 weeks after DPC sensitization. Treatment meaning: therapeutic diphenylcyclopropenone sensitization with weekly scalp DPC.

The chain couples TRBV29-1 to TRBJ2-5; tentatively, D is TRBD1 (6 bases). The TCR originated in a woman in her thirties with alopecia areata. Some clones in this sample may be carry-over from other donors' samples. This sample comprised whole blood, obtained in connection with sensitization to the hapten diphenylcyclopropenone (DPC). CDR3 coding DNA: TGCAGCGTTGAAGGCGGCAGGGGTATCCAAGAGACCCAGTACTTC. It yields the protein CSVEGGRGIQETQYF.